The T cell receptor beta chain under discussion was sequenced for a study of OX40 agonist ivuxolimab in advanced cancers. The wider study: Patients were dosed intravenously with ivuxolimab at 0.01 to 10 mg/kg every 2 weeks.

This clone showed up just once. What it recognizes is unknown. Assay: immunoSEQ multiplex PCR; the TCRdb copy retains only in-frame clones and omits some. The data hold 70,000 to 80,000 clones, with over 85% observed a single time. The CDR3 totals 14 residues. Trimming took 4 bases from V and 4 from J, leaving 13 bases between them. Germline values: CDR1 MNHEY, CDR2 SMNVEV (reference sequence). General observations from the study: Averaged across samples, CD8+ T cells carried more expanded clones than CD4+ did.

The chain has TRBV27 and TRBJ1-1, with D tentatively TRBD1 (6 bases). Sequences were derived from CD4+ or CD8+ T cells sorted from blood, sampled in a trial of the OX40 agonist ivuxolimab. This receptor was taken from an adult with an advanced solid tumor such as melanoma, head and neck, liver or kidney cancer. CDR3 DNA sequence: TGTGCCAGCAGTTGGGGGCCTCTCGCCACTGAAGCTTTCTTT. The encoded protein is CASSWGPLATEAFF.